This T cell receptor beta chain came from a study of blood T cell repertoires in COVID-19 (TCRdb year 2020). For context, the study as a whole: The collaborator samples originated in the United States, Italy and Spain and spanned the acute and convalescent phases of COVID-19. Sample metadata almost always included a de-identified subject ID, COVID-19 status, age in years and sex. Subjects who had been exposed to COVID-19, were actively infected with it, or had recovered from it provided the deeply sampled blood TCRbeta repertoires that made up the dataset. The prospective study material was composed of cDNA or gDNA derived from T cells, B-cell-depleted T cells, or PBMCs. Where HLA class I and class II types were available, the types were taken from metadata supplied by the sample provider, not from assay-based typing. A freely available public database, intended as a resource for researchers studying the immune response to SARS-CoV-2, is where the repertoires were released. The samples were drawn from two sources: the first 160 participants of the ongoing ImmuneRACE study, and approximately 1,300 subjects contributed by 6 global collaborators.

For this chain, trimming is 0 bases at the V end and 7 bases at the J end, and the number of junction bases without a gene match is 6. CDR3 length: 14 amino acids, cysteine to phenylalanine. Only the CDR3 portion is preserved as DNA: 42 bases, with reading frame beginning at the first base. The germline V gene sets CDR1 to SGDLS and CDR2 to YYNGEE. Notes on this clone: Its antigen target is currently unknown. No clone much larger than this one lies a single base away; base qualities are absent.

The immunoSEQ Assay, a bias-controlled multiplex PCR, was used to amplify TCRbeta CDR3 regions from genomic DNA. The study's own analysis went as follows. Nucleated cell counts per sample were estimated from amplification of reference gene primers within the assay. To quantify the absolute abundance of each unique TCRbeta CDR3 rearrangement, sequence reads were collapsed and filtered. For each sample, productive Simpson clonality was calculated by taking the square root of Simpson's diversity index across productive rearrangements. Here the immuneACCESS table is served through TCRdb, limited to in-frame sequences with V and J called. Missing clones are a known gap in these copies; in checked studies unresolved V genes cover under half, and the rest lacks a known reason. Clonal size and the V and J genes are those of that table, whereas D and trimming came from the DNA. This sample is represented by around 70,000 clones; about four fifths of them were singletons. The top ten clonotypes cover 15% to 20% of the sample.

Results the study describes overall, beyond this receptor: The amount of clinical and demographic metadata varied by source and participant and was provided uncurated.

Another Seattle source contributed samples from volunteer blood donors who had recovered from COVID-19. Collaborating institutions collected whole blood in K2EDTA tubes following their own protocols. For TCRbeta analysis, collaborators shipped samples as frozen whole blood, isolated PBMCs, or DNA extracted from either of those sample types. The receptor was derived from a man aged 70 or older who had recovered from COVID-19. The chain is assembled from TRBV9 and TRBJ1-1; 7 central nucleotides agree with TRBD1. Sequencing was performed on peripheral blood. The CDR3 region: CASSVARQGSEAFF. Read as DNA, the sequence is TGTGCCAGCAGCGTAGCCCGACAGGGAAGTGAAGCTTTCTTT.